The sequence of this TCR beta chain was determined in a study of blood T cell repertoires in COVID-19 (dated by TCRdb to 2019 to 2021). For context, the study as a whole: The collaborator samples originated in the United States, Italy and Spain and spanned the acute and convalescent phases of COVID-19. A freely available public database, intended as a resource for researchers studying the immune response to SARS-CoV-2, is where the repertoires were released. The prospective study material was composed of cDNA or gDNA derived from T cells, B-cell-depleted T cells, or PBMCs. The sample metadata nearly always contained a de-identified subject ID, COVID-19 status, age in years and sex. Where HLA class I and class II types were available, the types were taken from metadata supplied by the sample provider, not from assay-based typing. The samples were drawn from the first 160 participants of the ongoing ImmuneRACE study and from roughly 1,300 subjects provided by 6 global collaborators. The dataset comprised deeply sampled blood TCRbeta repertoires from subjects exposed to, actively infected with, or recovered from COVID-19. What the authors observed across the whole study: How much clinical and demographic metadata was included differed by source and by participant, and the metadata was provided uncurated.

Remarks on this clone: What antigen it recognizes has not been identified. No base quality values were provided; no much bigger clone lies one nucleotide off.

The CDR3 numbers 13 residues from cysteine through phenylalanine. Only the CDR3 portion is preserved as DNA: 39 bases, with reading frame beginning at the first base. The germline V gene (reference sequence) specifies GTSNPN as CDR1 and SVGIG as CDR2. Trimming takes 4 bases off V and 10 bases off J; junction bases not matched to a gene: 4. Collaborating institutions collected whole blood in K2EDTA tubes following their own protocols. For TCRbeta analysis, collaborator samples were shipped as frozen whole blood, as isolated PBMCs, or as DNA extracted from either sample type. The immunoSEQ Assay, a bias-controlled multiplex PCR, was used to amplify TCRbeta CDR3 regions from genomic DNA. As for the authors' bioinformatics: The number of nucleated cells in each sample was estimated from the amplification of reference gene primers within the assay. Sequence reads were collapsed and filtered to measure the absolute abundance of every unique TCRbeta CDR3 rearrangement. For each sample, productive Simpson clonality was calculated as the square root of Simpson's diversity index over productive rearrangements. This is the immuneACCESS table as TCRdb keeps it, with only in-frame sequences that have V and J called. A part of the clones is gone; compared with another copy, unresolved V genes explain less than half, and the rest is unexplained. V and J calls and clone size are as listed in that table; D and trimming were resolved from the DNA. Within this sample are about 24,000 clones, with over 55% of them counted one time only. The ten largest account for less than 55% of the sample.

What was sequenced was peripheral blood. This sequence originates from a woman older than 75 with acute or convalescent COVID-19. The chain couples TRBV30 to TRBJ1-6; 10 junctional bases match TRBD1. CDR3 reads: CAWIGDRGSPLHF. The sequenced DNA: TGTGCCTGGATTGGGGACAGGGGATCACCCCTCCACTTT.